The clone carrying this T cell receptor beta chain appeared many times. The CDR3 length is 14 residues. V was trimmed by 6 bases and J by 3 bases, leaving 12 bases between them. Germline CDR1 and CDR2: LGHNA and YNFKEQ. Each CDR3 protein gets one entry after TCRdb re-called the RT-PCR reads with MiXCR. The sample includes approximately 720,000 distinct CDR3 sequences, approximately 15% of them seen just once. The sequenced sample consisted of memory CD4+ T cells from blood. The receptor was derived from a female donor in good health, serving as a healthy control. The rearrangement links TRBV4-2 to TRBJ1-5, with D uncertain. CDR3 sequence (DNA): TGTGCCAGCAGTTATACAGAGAACAATCAGCCCCAGCATTTT. It codes for CASSYTENNQPQHF.